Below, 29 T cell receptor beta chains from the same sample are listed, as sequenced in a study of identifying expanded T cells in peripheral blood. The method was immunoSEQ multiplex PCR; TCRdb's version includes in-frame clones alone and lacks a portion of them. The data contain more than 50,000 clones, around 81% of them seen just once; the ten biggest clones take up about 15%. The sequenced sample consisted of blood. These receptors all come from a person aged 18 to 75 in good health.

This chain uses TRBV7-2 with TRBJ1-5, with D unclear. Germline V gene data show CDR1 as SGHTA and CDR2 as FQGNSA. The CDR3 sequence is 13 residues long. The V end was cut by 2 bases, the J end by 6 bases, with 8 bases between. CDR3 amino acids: CASSLSPSQPQHF. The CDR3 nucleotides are TGTGCCAGCAGCTTATCACCGTCTCAGCCCCAGCATTTT.

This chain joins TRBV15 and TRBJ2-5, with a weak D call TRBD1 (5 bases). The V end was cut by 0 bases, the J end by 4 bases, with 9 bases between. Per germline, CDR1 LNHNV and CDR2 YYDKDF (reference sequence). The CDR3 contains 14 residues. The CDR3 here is CATSRDQGSETQYF. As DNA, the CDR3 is TGTGCCACCAGCAGAGATCAGGGTTCAGAGACCCAGTACTTC.

The CDR3: CASSESIQGTSGRSYEQYV. The CDR3 nucleotides are TGTGCCAGCAGTGAAAGCATACAGGGGACTAGCGGGCGATCCTACGAGCAGTACGTC. The chain carries TRBV6-1 and TRBJ2-7; TRBD2 matches at 12 bases. The CDR3 extends over 19 amino acids. Trimming at V came to 2 bases and at J to 1 base, leaving 12 bases not matched to a gene. Germline CDR1 MNHNS, CDR2 SASEGT.

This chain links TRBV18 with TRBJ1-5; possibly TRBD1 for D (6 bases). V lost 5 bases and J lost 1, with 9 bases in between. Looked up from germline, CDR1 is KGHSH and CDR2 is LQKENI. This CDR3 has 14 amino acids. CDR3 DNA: TGTGCCAGCTCATTGGGGGCAAGCAATCAGCCCCAGCATTTT. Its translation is CASSLGASNQPQHF.

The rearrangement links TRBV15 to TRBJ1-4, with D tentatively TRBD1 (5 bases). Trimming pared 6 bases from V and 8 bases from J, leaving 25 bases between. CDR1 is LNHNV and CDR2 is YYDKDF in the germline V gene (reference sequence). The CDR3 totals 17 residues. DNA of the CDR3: TGTGCCACCAGAGGTCCCGGGACCGAGGAGATAAGCGAAAAACTGTTTTTT. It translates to CATRGPGTEEISEKLFF.

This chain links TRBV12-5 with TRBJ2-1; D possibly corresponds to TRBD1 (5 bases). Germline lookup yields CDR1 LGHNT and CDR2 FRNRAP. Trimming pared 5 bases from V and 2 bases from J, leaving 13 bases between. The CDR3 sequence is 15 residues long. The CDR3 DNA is TGTGCTAGTGGTCTTCCCAGGGCCACCTACAATGAGCAGTTCTTC. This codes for CASGLPRATYNEQFF.

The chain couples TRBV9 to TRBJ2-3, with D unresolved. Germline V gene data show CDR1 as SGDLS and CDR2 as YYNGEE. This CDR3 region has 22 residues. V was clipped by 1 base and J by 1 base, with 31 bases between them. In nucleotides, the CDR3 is TGTGCCAGCAGCGTATACCCACCCCCTAGGCCCGTTCCCAGGTTGGGCACAGATACGCAGTATTTT. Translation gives CASSVYPPPRPVPRLGTDTQYF.

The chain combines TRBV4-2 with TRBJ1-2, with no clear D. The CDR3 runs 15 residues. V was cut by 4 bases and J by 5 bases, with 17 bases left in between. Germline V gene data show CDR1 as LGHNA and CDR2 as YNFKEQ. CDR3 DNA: TGTGCCAGCAGCCCCGCGAAGAGTTCCATATATGGCTACACCTTC. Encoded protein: CASSPAKSSIYGYTF.

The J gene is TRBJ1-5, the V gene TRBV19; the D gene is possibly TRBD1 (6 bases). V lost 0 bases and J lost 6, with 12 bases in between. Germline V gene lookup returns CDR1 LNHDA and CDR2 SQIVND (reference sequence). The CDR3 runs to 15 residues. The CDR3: CASSIEEQGSQPQHF. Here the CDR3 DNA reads TGTGCCAGTAGTATAGAGGAACAGGGAAGTCAGCCCCAGCATTTT.

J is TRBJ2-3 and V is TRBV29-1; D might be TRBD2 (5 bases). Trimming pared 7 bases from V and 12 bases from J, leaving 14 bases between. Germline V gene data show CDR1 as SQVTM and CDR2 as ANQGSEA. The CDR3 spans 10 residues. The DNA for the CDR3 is TGCAGCGGATTATCCGGGAACCAGTATTTT. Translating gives CSGLSGNQYF.

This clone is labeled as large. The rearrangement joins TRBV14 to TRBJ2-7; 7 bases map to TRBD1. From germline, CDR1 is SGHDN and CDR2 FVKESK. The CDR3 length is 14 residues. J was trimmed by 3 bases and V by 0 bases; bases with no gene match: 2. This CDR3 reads CASSQDGQVYEQYV. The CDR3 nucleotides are TGTGCCAGCAGCCAAGATGGACAGGTCTACGAGCAGTACGTC.

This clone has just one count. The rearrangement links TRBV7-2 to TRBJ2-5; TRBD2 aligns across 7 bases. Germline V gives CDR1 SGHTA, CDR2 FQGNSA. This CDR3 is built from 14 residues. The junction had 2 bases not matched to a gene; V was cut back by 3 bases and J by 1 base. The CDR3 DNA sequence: TGTGCCAGCAGCTTTTGGGGGGGCCAAGAGACCCAGTACTTC. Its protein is CASSFWGGQETQYF.

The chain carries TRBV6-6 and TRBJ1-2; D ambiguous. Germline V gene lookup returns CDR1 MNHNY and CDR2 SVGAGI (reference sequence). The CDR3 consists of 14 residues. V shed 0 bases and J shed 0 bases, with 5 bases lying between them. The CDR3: CASSYSRANYGYTF. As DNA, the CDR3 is TGTGCCAGCAGTTACTCGCGGGCTAACTATGGCTACACCTTC.

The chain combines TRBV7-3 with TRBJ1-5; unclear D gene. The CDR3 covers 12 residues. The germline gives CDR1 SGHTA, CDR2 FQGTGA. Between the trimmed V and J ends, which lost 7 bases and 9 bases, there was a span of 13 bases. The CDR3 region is CASTPRRGPQHF. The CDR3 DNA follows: TGTGCCAGCACTCCAAGGCGGGGGCCCCAGCATTTT.

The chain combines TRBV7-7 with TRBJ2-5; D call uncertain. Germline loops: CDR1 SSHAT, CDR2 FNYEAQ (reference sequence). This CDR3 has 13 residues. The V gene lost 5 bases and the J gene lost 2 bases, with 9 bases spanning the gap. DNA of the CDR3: TGTGCCAGCAGCCCATCCCAACAAGAGACCCAGTACTTC. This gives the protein CASSPSQQETQYF.

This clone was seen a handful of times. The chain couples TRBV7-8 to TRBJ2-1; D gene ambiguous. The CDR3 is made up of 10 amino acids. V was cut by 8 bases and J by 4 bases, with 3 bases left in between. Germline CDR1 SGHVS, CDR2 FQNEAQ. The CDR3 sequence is CASGYNEQFF. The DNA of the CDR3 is TGTGCCAGCGGATACAATGAGCAGTTCTTC.

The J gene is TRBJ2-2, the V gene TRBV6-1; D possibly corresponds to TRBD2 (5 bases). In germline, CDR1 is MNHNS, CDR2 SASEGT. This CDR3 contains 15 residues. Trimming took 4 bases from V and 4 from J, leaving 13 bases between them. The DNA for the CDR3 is TGTGCCAGCAGTGCCACTAGTCAAGGCACCGGGGAGCTGTTTTTT. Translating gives CASSATSQGTGELFF.

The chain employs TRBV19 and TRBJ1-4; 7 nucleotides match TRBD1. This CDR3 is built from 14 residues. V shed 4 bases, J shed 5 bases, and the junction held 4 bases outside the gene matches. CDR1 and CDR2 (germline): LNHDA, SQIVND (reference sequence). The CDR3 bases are TGTGCCAGTAGTACCCGGGACAGAAATGAAAAACTGTTTTTT. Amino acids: CASSTRDRNEKLFF.

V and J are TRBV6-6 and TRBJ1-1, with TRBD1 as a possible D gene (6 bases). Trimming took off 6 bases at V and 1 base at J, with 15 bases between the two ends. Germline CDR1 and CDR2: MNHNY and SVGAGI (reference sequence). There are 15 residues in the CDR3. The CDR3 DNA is TGTGCCAGCAGGGACTGGGGGGGCTGGAACACTGAAGCTTTCTTT. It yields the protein CASRDWGGWNTEAFF.

CDR3 in DNA: TGTGCCAGCAGCTTAGAATGGCTAGCGGACAATGAGCAGTTCTTC. Its translation: CASSLEWLADNEQFF. The J gene is TRBJ2-1, the V gene TRBV11-2; TRBD2 matches 7 bases. Germline V gene data show CDR1 as SGHAT and CDR2 as FQNNGV. The CDR3 sequence is 15 residues long. V gave up 0 bases and J gave up 5 bases; unmatched junction bases: 4. Full variable domain (outside the CDR3, taken from reference TRBV11-2 and TRBJ2-1): EAGVAQSPRYKIIEKRQSVAFWCNPISGHATLYWYQQILGQGPKLLIQFQNNGVVDDSQLPKDRFSAERLKGVDSTLKIQPAKLEDSAVYLCASSLEWLADNEQFFGPGTRLTVL.

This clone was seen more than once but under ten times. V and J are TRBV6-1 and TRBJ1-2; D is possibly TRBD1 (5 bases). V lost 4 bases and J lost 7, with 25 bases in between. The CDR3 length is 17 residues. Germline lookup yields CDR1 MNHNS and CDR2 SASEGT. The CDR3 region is CASSGIGGTEVSGGYTF. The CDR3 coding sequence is TGTGCCAGCAGTGGGATAGGCGGGACGGAGGTTTCTGGTGGCTACACCTTC.

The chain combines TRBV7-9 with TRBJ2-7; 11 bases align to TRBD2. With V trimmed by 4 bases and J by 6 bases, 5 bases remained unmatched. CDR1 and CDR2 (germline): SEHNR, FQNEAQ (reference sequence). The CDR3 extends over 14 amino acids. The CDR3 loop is CASSSFTSGSEQYF. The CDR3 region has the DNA TGTGCCAGCAGCTCCTTTACTAGCGGGAGCGAGCAGTACTTC.

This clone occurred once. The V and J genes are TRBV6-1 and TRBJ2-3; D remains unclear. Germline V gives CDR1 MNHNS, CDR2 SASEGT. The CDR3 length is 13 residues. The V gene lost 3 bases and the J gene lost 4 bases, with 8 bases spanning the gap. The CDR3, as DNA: TGTGCCAGCAGTGATGCCCTATCAGATACGCAGTATTTT. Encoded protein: CASSDALSDTQYF.

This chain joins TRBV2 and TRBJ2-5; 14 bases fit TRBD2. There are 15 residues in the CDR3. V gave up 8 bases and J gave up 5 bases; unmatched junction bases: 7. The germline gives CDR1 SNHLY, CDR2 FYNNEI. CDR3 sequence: CASPGTSGSSETQYF. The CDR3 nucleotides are TGTGCCAGCCCCGGGACTAGCGGGAGCTCGGAGACCCAGTACTTC.

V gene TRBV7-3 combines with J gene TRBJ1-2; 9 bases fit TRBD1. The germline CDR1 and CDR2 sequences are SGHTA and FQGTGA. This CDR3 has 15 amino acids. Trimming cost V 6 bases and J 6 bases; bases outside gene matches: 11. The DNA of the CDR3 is TGTGCCAGCAGTTTTGGGACAGGGCTTGCGGATGGCTACACCTTC. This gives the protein CASSFGTGLADGYTF.

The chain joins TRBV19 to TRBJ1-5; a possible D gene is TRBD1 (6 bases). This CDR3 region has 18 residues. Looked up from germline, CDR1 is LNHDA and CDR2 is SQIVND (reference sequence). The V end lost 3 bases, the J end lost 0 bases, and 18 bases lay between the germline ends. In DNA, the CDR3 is TGTGCCAGTAGTATGGGGACATTATCGGCTATTAGCAATCAGCCCCAGCATTTT. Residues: CASSMGTLSAISNQPQHF. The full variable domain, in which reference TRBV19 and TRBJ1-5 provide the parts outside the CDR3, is DGGITQSPKYLFRKEGQNVTLSCEQNLNHDAMYWYRQDPGQGLRLIYYSQIVNDFQKGDIAEGYSVSREKKESFPLTVTSAQKNPTAFYLCASSMGTLSAISNQPQHFGDGTRLSIL.

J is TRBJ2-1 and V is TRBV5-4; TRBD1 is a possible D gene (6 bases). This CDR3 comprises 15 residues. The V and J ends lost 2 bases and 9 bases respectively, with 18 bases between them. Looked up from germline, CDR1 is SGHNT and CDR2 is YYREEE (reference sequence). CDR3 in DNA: TGTGCCAGCAGCTTCGACAGACTCCCAGGGGTTGAGCAGTTCTTC. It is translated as CASSFDRLPGVEQFF.

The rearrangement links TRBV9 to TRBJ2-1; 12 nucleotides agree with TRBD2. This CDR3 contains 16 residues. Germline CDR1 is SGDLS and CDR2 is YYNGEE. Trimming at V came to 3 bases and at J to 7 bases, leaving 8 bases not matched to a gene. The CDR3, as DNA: TGTGCCAGCAGCGCACTAGCGGGGGGCGTATTAAATGAGCAGTTCTTC. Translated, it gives CASSALAGGVLNEQFF.

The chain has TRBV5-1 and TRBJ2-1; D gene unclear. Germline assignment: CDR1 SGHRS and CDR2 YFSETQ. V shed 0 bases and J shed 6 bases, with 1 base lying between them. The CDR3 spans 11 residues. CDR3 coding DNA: TGCGCCAGCAGCTTGGCCAATGAGCAGTTCTTC. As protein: CASSLANEQFF.